A selection of T cell receptor beta chains follows, all from one sample in a study of shared clonotypes between healthy human individuals. Method: immunoSEQ multiplex PCR; TCRdb's copy keeps in-frame clones and lacks some. In the table there are about 1 million clones, around 74% of which are singletons. The specimen sequenced was memory CD4+ T cells sorted from blood. Source of these receptors: a man younger than 30 in good health. Each CDR3 is given without its conserved first and last residue. Some rows have no size entry. The others give once, few or many, or a class for an expanded clone.

V,size,J,CDR3
TRBV6-6,.,TRBJ2-1,ASRDAGNEQF
TRBV29-1,.,TRBJ2-6,SVSGAGAGANVLT
TRBV6-1,.,TRBJ2-7,ASSAGAMGAFGY
TRBV5-6,.,TRBJ1-2,ASSLDRGKGGYT
TRBV7-9,.,TRBJ2-7,ASSDNRHSQY
TRBV18,.,TRBJ2-1,ASSPHRDRPAGQF
TRBV30,.,TRBJ2-5,ACHSLPGQGVETQY
TRBV19,few,TRBJ1-1,ASSTSRGEAF
TRBV30,few,TRBJ1-2,AWSVGVNYGYT
TRBV10-2,.,TRBJ2-7,ASRTLEGVNEQY
TRBV7-2,.,TRBJ2-2,ASTARVAGGPRELF
TRBV5-5,.,TRBJ1-4,ASSLGQKGEKLF
TRBV7-9,.,TRBJ2-5,ASSSRALAETQY
TRBV29-1,.,TRBJ1-2,SVEMAANYGYT
TRBV2,.,TRBJ1-5,ASCASGFGNQPQH
TRBV29-1,.,TRBJ1-6,SATDRGGSPLH
TRBV2,.,TRBJ2-1,ASRGLAGGNEQF
TRBV5-1,.,TRBJ2-5,ASSQGTSGQETQY
TRBV30,.,TRBJ1-5,AWSVQEGPNQPQH
TRBV9,few,TRBJ2-2,ASSFRGGELF
TRBV30,.,TRBJ2-4,AWSENRGPRNIQY
TRBV7-7,.,TRBJ2-5,ASSTQYQETQY
TRBV5-1,.,TRBJ1-3,ASSFDVGNTIY
TRBV10-3,.,TRBJ2-5,AISGGTRQETQY
TRBV4-1,few,TRBJ1-1,ASSQQTMNTEAF
TRBV5-4,once,TRBJ2-1,ASSFGGAYNEQF